The 29 T cell receptor beta chains in this list originate from one sample, sequenced in a study of cytomegalovirus exposure and HLA in healthy donors. Vbeta (60) and Jbeta (13) primers were used in the PCR. Generated by immunoSEQ multiplex PCR, the TCRdb table keeps only in-frame clones and is missing some. The sample holds about 120,000 clones; roughly 80% are singletons and the top ten take 1.3% to 1.5%. The sample taken for sequencing was PBMCs. The receptor source for this set is a female donor in good health and CMV-seronegative.

V gene TRBV4-2 combines with J gene TRBJ2-3, with D uncertain. The CDR3 runs to 14 residues. Trimming pared 1 base from V and 2 bases from J, leaving 7 bases between. Per germline, CDR1 LGHNA and CDR2 YNFKEQ. CDR3 coding DNA: TGTGCCAGCAGCCAAGCGAGCGCCACAGATACGCAGTATTTT. Protein: CASSQASATDTQYF.

The chain joins TRBV7-3 to TRBJ2-1; 13 positions agree with TRBD2. CDR3 size: 17 residues. CDR1 and CDR2 (germline): SGHTA, FQGTGA. The V and J ends lost 1 base and 9 bases, in that order; junction bases with no gene match: 9. CDR3 bases: TGTGCCAGCAGCTTAAGGCGGACTAGCGGGAGTATAAGTGAGCAGTTCTTC. It encodes CASSLRRTSGSISEQFF.

The rearrangement joins TRBV19 to TRBJ2-3; possibly TRBD2 for D (6 bases). CDR1 and CDR2 from the germline V gene are LNHDA and SQIVND (reference sequence). The CDR3 consists of 16 residues. Deletions cut 0 bases from V and 6 bases from J, with 16 bases between. CDR3 loop: CASSIDLTGERDTQYF. CDR3 bases: TGTGCCAGTAGTATAGATCTGACGGGGGAAAGGGATACGCAGTATTTT. Full variable domain (missing parts from reference TRBV19 and TRBJ2-3): DGGITQSPKYLFRKEGQNVTLSCEQNLNHDAMYWYRQDPGQGLRLIYYSQIVNDFQKGDIAEGYSVSREKKESFPLTVTSAQKNPTAFYLCASSIDLTGERDTQYFGPGTRLTVL.

The chain has TRBV9 and TRBJ2-7, with TRBD2 matching over 13 bases. Trimming took 4 bases from V and 7 from J; bases not matched to a gene: 8. Germline V gene data show CDR1 as SGDLS and CDR2 as YYNGEE. The CDR3 is 15 residues long. The CDR3 DNA reads as TGTGCCAGCAGCCCTGGACTAGCGGGAGCGAAGGAGCAGTACTTC. Translated, it gives CASSPGLAGAKEQYF. The full variable domain, completed using reference TRBV9 and TRBJ2-7, is DSGVTQTPKHLITATGQRVTLRCSPRSGDLSVYWYQQSLDQGLQFLIQYYNGEERAKGNILERFSAQQFPDLHSELNLSSLELGDSALYFCASSPGLAGAKEQYFGPGTRLTVT.

V usage is TRBV27 and J usage is TRBJ2-2; the match to TRBD2 covers 11 bases. The CDR3 runs to 18 residues. Germline V gene data show CDR1 as MNHEY and CDR2 as SMNVEV (reference sequence). Unmatched junction bases numbered 9, after V lost 5 bases and J lost 1 base. CDR3 amino acids: CASSPPPGTSGNTGELFF. The CDR3 nucleotides are TGTGCCAGCAGTCCACCACCCGGGACTAGCGGGAACACCGGGGAGCTGTTTTTT.

The chain is built from TRBV4-2 and TRBJ2-2; D might be TRBD1 (6 bases). This CDR3 has 18 residues. Germline CDR1 is LGHNA and CDR2 is YNFKEQ. V was shortened by 0 bases and J by 2 bases, with 16 bases between the two germline ends. The CDR3 sequence is CASSQDNLRTDNTGELFF. The CDR3 DNA follows: TGTGCCAGCAGCCAAGATAATTTGCGGACAGACAACACCGGGGAGCTGTTTTTT.

The CDR3 coding sequence is TGTGCCAGCAGCTTGTTCAGAGGTGCAGGGGATAGCAATCAGCCCCAGCATTTT. Translating gives CASSLFRGAGDSNQPQHF. V gene TRBV5-6 combines with J gene TRBJ1-5; tentatively, D is TRBD1 (6 bases). Germline V gene sequence: CDR1 SGHDT, CDR2 YYEEEE. V was cut by 1 base and J by 0 bases, with 17 bases left in between. The CDR3 covers 18 residues.

This clone was seen more than once but under ten times. The CDR3, as DNA: TGTGCCACCAGCAGAGATAGAGCGGTGACTGGAAACACCATATATTTT. Translating it yields CATSRDRAVTGNTIYF. V usage is TRBV15 and J usage is TRBJ1-3, with D uncertain. The CDR3 contains 16 residues. With 0 bases removed from V and 2 bases from J, the gap between germline ends came to 11 bases. Looked up from germline, CDR1 is LNHNV and CDR2 is YYDKDF (reference sequence).

V gene TRBV5-1 combines with J gene TRBJ2-7; 9 nucleotides align to TRBD2. With 0 bases clipped from V and 5 bases from J, the junction kept 9 bases outside the gene matches. In germline, CDR1 is SGHRS, CDR2 YFSETQ. The CDR3 has 16 amino acids. The DNA of the CDR3 is TGCGCCAGCAGCTTGGATCGGCGGGAGGGGGTGGACGAGCAGTACTTC. Translated: CASSLDRREGVDEQYF.

CDR3 residues: CATRKSSGANVLTF. CDR3 sequence (DNA): TGTGCCACTAGAAAGAGCTCTGGGGCCAACGTCCTGACTTTC. The chain links TRBV19 to TRBJ2-6; D not certain. The CDR3 is 14 amino acids. V was clipped by 10 bases and J by 0 bases, with 10 bases between them. From germline, CDR1 is LNHDA and CDR2 SQIVND (reference sequence).

This CDR3 reads CASSPSGRGTDTQYF. In DNA, the CDR3 is TGTGCCAGCAGCCCCAGCGGGAGGGGGACAGATACGCAGTATTTT. The chain is built from TRBV14 and TRBJ2-3; TRBD2 aligns across 10 bases. CDR3 size: 15 residues. Germline values: CDR1 SGHDN, CDR2 FVKESK. Trimming took 4 bases from V and 3 from J; bases not matched to a gene: 4.

This chain connects TRBV7-9 to TRBJ1-2; 7 bases line up with TRBD1. CDR3 size: 15 residues. Trimming at V came to 5 bases and at J to 2 bases, leaving 8 bases not matched to a gene. Germline V CDR1 and CDR2: SEHNR, FQNEAQ (reference sequence). DNA for the CDR3: TGTGCCAGCAGCCAGACAGGGATCCCAAACTATGGCTACACCTTC. Amino acid sequence: CASSQTGIPNYGYTF.

The rearrangement joins TRBV5-1 to TRBJ1-1, with 8 nucleotides matching TRBD1. V dropped 5 bases and J dropped 4; count of bases not matched to a gene: 10. The CDR3 runs 15 residues. Germline values: CDR1 SGHRS, CDR2 YFSETQ. This chain's CDR3 is CASRGRGRGFTEAFF. DNA of the CDR3: TGCGCCAGCAGGGGCAGGGGGCGCGGCTTCACTGAAGCTTTCTTT.

The chain links TRBV18 to TRBJ2-3, with 8 nucleotides matching TRBD2. V lost 2 bases to trimming and J lost 1 base; unmatched junction nucleotides: 5. Germline values: CDR1 KGHSH, CDR2 LQKENI. This CDR3 is built from 16 residues. The CDR3 loop reads CASSPVNSGGTDTQYF. The CDR3 nucleotides read TGTGCCAGCTCACCAGTAAATAGCGGGGGCACAGATACGCAGTATTTT. The complete variable domain, with remaining parts taken from reference TRBV18 and TRBJ2-3, reads NAGVMQNPRHLVRRRGQEARLRCSPMKGHSHVYWYRQLPEEGLKFMVYLQKENIIDESGMPKERFSAEFPKEGPSILRIQQVVRGDSAAYFCASSPVNSGGTDTQYFGPGTRLTVL.

V and J are TRBV13 and TRBJ2-3; 9 bases align to TRBD2. J lost 4 bases, V lost 3 bases, and 5 bases had no gene match. Germline loops: CDR1 PRHDT, CDR2 FYEKMQ (reference sequence). The CDR3 spans 15 residues. The CDR3 sequence is CASSLVAGVSDTQYF. CDR3 coding DNA: TGTGCCAGCAGCTTGGTAGCGGGAGTTTCAGATACGCAGTATTTT. The whole variable domain, remainder taken from reference TRBV13 and TRBJ2-3, is AAGVIQSPRHLIKEKRETATLKCYPIPRHDTVYWYQQGPGQDPQFLISFYEKMQSDKGSIPDRFSAQQFSDYHSELNMSSLELGDSALYFCASSLVAGVSDTQYFGPGTRLTVL.

The chain is built from TRBV4-2 and TRBJ2-7; D is ambiguous. Germline lookup yields CDR1 LGHNA and CDR2 YNFKEQ. Between the trimmed V and J ends, which lost 0 bases and 3 bases, there was a span of 9 bases. The CDR3 runs 14 residues. The CDR3 sequence is CASSQDRRSYEQYF. The CDR3 nucleotides read TGTGCCAGCAGCCAAGATCGGCGGAGCTACGAGCAGTACTTC.

This clone appeared once. Here the CDR3 DNA reads TGTGCCGGGACTAGCGGGAGGTCGAACTACAATGAGCAGTTCTTC. Its translation: CAGTSGRSNYNEQFF. V usage is TRBV30 and J usage is TRBJ2-1; 15 bases map to TRBD2. The CDR3 runs to 15 residues. The ends lost 8 bases at V and 3 bases at J; junction bases unmatched: 5. The germline gives CDR1 GTSNPN, CDR2 SVGIG (reference sequence).

This chain connects TRBV27 to TRBJ2-4; D is undetermined. Germline V lookup: CDR1 MNHEY, CDR2 SMNVEV (reference sequence). V lost 4 bases and J lost 6, with 13 bases in between. This CDR3 has 14 residues. For the CDR3, the DNA is TGTGCCAGCAGTTCACCCCTGACAACAAACATTCAGTACTTC. Translated, it gives CASSSPLTTNIQYF.

In its sample, this clone was seen once. The genes are TRBV27 and TRBJ2-5; possibly TRBD1 for D (6 bases). The J call is uncertain, as TRBJ2-7 better fits the DNA end. The germline gives CDR1 MNHEY, CDR2 SMNVEV (reference sequence). The CDR3 is 14 amino acids. The DNA of the CDR3 is TGTGCCAGCAGTTTATTGGGACACGTCTACGAGCAGTACTTC. Its protein product is CASSLLGHVYEQYF.

The chain has TRBV5-1 and TRBJ2-1; TRBD1 matches 7 bases. The length of the CDR3 is 14 residues. In germline, CDR1 is SGHRS, CDR2 YFSETQ. The trim removed 4 bases at V and 1 base at J, leaving 2 bases unmatched. CDR3 nucleotides: TGCGCCAGCAGCGTGGGACAGTCCTACAATGAGCAGTTCTTC. Translating gives CASSVGQSYNEQFF.

V and J are TRBV28 and TRBJ2-5, with D perhaps matching TRBD1 (6 bases). Germline values: CDR1 MDHEN, CDR2 SYDVKM. V lost 7 bases and J lost 4, with 13 bases in between. The CDR3 is made up of 13 amino acids. The CDR3 here is CASTENRVETQYF. Here the CDR3 DNA reads TGTGCCAGCACCGAGAACAGGGTAGAGACCCAGTACTTC.

This clone has just one count. The chain joins TRBV28 to TRBJ2-2; perhaps TRBD2 as D (5 bases). V was cut by 5 bases and J by 0 bases, with 13 bases left in between. CDR3 length: 16 amino acids. CDR1 MDHEN and CDR2 SYDVKM come from the germline V gene. The CDR3 loop is CASSLYGLTNTGELFF. DNA of the CDR3: TGTGCCAGCAGTCTCTATGGACTGACGAACACCGGGGAGCTGTTTTTT.

This chain joins TRBV6-5 and TRBJ2-3; maybe TRBD2 (7 bases). V was trimmed by 8 bases and J by 4 bases, leaving 16 bases between them. This CDR3 is 14 amino acids long. Germline V gene data show CDR1 as MNHEY and CDR2 as SVGAGI. CDR3 DNA: TGTGCCAGCCACATCAGGGGAGGGGCAGATACGCAGTATTTT. This gives the protein CASHIRGGADTQYF.

J is TRBJ2-2 and V is TRBV7-2; D is possibly TRBD1 (6 bases). V was clipped by 3 bases and J by 0 bases, with 8 bases between them. The CDR3 is made up of 15 amino acids. Germline CDR1 and CDR2: SGHTA and FQGNSA. The CDR3 DNA sequence: TGTGCCAGCAGCTTGGACAGCCCGAACACCGGGGAGCTGTTTTTT. This encodes CASSLDSPNTGELFF.

The chain employs TRBV9 and TRBJ2-2; D is undetermined. Trimming took 0 bases from V and 1 from J, leaving 4 bases between them. Looked up from germline, CDR1 is SGDLS and CDR2 is YYNGEE. This CDR3 contains 14 residues. The DNA of the CDR3 is TGTGCCAGCAGCGTAGGACAGAACACCGGGGAGCTGTTTTTT. As protein: CASSVGQNTGELFF.

On this clone: Within the sample, other DNA sequences also encode this same CDR3. This chain joins TRBV5-1 and TRBJ2-3; 11 bases map to TRBD2. The CDR3 totals 15 residues. Trimming cost V 0 bases and J 4 bases; bases outside gene matches: 1. Germline lookup yields CDR1 SGHRS and CDR2 YFSETQ. The CDR3 DNA reads as TGCGCCAGCAGCTTGGAACTAGCGGGAGCAGATACGCAGTATTTT. Its protein product is CASSLELAGADTQYF.

This chain uses TRBV5-1 with TRBJ2-3, with TRBD2 matching 13 bases. V lost 6 bases to trimming and J lost 5 bases; unmatched junction nucleotides: 6. Germline loops: CDR1 SGHRS, CDR2 YFSETQ. The CDR3 loop spans 15 amino acids. The CDR3 region is CASTGLAGVRDTQYF. The CDR3 coding sequence is TGCGCCAGCACCGGACTAGCGGGAGTGAGAGATACGCAGTATTTT.

The genes are TRBV2 and TRBJ1-6; the D gene is possibly TRBD1 (6 bases). This CDR3 is built from 13 residues. Looked up from germline, CDR1 is SNHLY and CDR2 is FYNNEI. V lost 6 bases to trimming and J lost 9 bases, with 12 bases between them. The CDR3 loop reads CASRGTPGSPLHF. The CDR3 DNA follows: TGTGCCAGCAGAGGGACACCGGGTTCACCCCTCCACTTT.

This clone was picked up a small number of times. The chain links TRBV6-4 to TRBJ2-5, with TRBD2 identical over 12 bases. The CDR3 is made up of 18 amino acids. Germline values: CDR1 MRHNA, CDR2 SNTAGT. The trim removed 7 bases at V and 0 bases at J, leaving 12 bases unmatched. This chain's CDR3 is CASTRGLLAGGNQETQYF. The CDR3 nucleotides read TGTGCCAGCACCAGGGGGCTGCTAGCGGGAGGGAACCAAGAGACCCAGTACTTC.